This T cell receptor (beta chain) came from a study of OX40 agonist ivuxolimab in advanced cancers. Whole-study context: Cancers in dose escalation were hepatocellular, melanoma, renal cell and head and neck.

Trimming shortened V by 3 bases and J by 2 bases, and 8 bases separated the two germline ends. The germline gives CDR1 SEHNR, CDR2 FQNEAQ (reference sequence). The CDR3 runs 13 residues. Method: immunoSEQ multiplex PCR; TCRdb's copy keeps in-frame clones and lacks some. The table records more than 85,000 clones, about 92% of them present only once. Blood got drawn at baseline, again on cycle 4 day 1, and then on cycle 7 day 1. This TCR derives from an adult with an advanced solid tumor such as melanoma, head and neck, liver or kidney cancer. V usage is TRBV7-9 and J usage is TRBJ2-7; D gene uncertain. This specimen was CD4+ or CD8+ T cells sorted from blood, taken in a trial of the OX40 agonist ivuxolimab. The DNA for the CDR3 is TGTGCCAGCAGCTTGCTCTCAACCTACGAGCAGTACTTC. This gives the protein CASSLLSTYEQYF.